This T cell receptor beta chain was recovered during a study of early T cells in non-severe SARS-CoV-2 infection. Individual cDNA molecules were tagged with unique molecular identifiers. TCRdb re-called the 5' RACE reads through MiXCR, storing one row per CDR3 protein. Counted here are around 70,000 distinct CDR3 sequences, approximately 12% occurring once; the ten biggest clones make up about 3.9%. V shed 4 bases, J shed 7 bases, and the junction held 0 bases outside the gene matches. This CDR3 comprises 12 residues. Germline loops: CDR1 SEHNR, CDR2 FQNEAQ (reference sequence). This clonotype was seen only a few times.

The sample comprised whole blood. V and J are TRBV7-9 and TRBJ2-1, with 8 bases aligning to TRBD1. The sequence came from an adult who was a healthcare worker with PCR-confirmed SARS-CoV-2 infection or an uninfected control (not recorded which). CDR3: CASSWDRNEQFF. CDR3 in DNA: TGTGCCAGCAGCTGGGACAGGAATGAGCAGTTCTTC.